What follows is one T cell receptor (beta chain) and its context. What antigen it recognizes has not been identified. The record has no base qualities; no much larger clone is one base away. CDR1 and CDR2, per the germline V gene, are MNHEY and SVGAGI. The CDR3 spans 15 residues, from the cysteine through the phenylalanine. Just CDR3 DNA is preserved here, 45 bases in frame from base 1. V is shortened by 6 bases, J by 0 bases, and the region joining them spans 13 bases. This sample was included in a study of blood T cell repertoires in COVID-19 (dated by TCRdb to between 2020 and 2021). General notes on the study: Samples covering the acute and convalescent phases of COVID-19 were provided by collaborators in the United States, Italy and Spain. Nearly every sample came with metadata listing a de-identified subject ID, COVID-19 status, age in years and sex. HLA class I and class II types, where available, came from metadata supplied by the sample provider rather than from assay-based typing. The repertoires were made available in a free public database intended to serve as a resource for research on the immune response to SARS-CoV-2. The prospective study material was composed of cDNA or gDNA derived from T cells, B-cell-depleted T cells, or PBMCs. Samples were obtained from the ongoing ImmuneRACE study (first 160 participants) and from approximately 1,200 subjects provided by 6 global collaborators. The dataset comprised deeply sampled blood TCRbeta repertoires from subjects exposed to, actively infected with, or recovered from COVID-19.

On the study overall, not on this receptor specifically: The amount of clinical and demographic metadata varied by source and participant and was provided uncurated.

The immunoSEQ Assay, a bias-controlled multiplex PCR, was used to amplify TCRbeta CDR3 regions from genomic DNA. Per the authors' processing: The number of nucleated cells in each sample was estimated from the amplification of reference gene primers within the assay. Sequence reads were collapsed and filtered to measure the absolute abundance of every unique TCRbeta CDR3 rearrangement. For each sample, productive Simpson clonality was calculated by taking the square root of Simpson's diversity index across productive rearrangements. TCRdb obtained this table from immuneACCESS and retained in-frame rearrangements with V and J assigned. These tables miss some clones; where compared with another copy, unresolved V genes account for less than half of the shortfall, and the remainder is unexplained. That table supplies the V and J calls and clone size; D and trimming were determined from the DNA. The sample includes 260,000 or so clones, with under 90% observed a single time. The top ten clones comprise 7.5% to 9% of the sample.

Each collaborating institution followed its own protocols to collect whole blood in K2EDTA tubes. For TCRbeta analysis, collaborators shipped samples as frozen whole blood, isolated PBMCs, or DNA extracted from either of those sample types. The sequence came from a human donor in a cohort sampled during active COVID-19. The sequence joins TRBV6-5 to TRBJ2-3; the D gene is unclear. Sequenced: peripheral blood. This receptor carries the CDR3 CASRERLISTDTQYF. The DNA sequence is TGTGCCAGCAGGGAGAGGTTAATAAGCACAGATACGCAGTATTTT.